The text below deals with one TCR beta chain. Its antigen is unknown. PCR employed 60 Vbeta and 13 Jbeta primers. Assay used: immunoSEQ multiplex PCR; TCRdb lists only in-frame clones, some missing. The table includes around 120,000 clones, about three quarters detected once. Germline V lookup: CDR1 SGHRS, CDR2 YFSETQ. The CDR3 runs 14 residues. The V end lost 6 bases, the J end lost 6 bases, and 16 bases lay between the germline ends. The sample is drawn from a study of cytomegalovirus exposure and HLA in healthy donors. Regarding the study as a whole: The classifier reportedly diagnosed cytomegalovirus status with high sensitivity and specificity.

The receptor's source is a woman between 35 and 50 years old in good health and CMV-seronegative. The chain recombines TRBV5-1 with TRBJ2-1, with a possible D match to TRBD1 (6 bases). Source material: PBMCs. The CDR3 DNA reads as TGCGCCAGCAAAGCAGGGGCGGGCATCAATGAGCAGTTCTTC. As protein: CASKAGAGINEQFF. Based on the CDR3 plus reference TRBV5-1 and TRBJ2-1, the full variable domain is KAGVTQTPRYLIKTRGQQVTLSCSPISGHRSVSWYQQTPGQGLQFLFEYFSETQRNKGNFPGRFSGRQFSNSRSEMNVSTLELGDSALYLCASKAGAGINEQFFGPGTRLTVL.